These 27 T cell receptor beta chains were all obtained from the same sample, sequenced in a study of Graves' ophthalmopathy and Graves' hyperthyroidism. RNA transcripts were the source from which TCR beta CDR3 regions were amplified. RT-PCR was first run with HTBI primers, then multiplex PCR in a second round. MiXCR, applied by TCRdb to the multiplex PCR reads, yields one record per CDR3 protein. Altogether almost 750,000 distinct CDR3 sequences are present, approximately 40% being singletons, with the ten largest covering about 40%. Input material: peripheral blood. The source of these receptors is an adult man with Graves' ophthalmopathy.

V usage is TRBV2 and J usage is TRBJ1-5; 9 bases align to TRBD1. The V and J ends lost 7 bases and 7 bases, in that order; junction bases with no gene match: 11. CDR1 is SNHLY and CDR2 is FYNNEI in the germline V gene. The CDR3 covers 15 residues. The CDR3 region is CASTPGGQGTQPQHF. CDR3 DNA: TGTGCCAGCACCCCAGGGGGACAGGGTACGCAGCCCCAGCATTTT. Full variable domain (rest looked up from reference TRBV2 and TRBJ1-5): EPEVTQTPSHQVTQMGQEVILRCVPISNHLYFYWYRQILGQKVEFLVSFYNNEISEKSEIFDDQFSVERPDGSNFTLKIRSTKLEDSAMYFCASTPGGQGTQPQHFGDGTRLSIL.

The chain recombines TRBV2 with TRBJ1-2; TRBD1 is a possible D gene (6 bases). This CDR3 is built from 16 residues. Germline-derived CDR1 and CDR2 are SNHLY and FYNNEI. Trimming removed 6 bases from V and 4 bases from J, with 21 bases in between. CDR3 sequence reads: CASRRDSTGAIYGYTF. Written as DNA, the CDR3 is TGTGCCAGCAGGAGGGACTCGACGGGGGCTATCTATGGCTACACCTTC.

As to this clonotype: A read error is likely, as this CDR3 ends without the conserved phenylalanine or tryptophan. The rearrangement uses TRBV10-3 and TRBJ1-2; 8 bases line up with TRBD1. This CDR3 is built from 13 residues. Looked up from germline, CDR1 is ENHRY and CDR2 is SYGVKD. With V trimmed by 10 bases and J by 3 bases, 7 bases remained unmatched. The CDR3 coding sequence is TGTGCCAGCTTAAAGACAGGGGACTATGGCTACACCTCC. This sequence encodes CASLKTGDYGYTS.

At least ten counts were recorded for this clonotype. The chain is built from TRBV13 and TRBJ2-7; 7 bases agree with TRBD1. The CDR3 totals 14 residues. CDR1 and CDR2 from the germline V gene are PRHDT and FYEKMQ (reference sequence). V trimming: 4 bases; J trimming: 3 bases; junction bases outside the gene matches: 6. CDR3: CASSSGGQSYEQYF. The CDR3 DNA reads TGTGCCAGCAGCTCAGGGGGACAGAGCTACGAGCAGTACTTC. The entire variable domain, with the rest obtained from reference TRBV13 and TRBJ2-7, is as follows: AAGVIQSPRHLIKEKRETATLKCYPIPRHDTVYWYQQGPGQDPQFLISFYEKMQSDKGSIPDRFSAQQFSDYHSELNMSSLELGDSALYFCASSSGGQSYEQYFGPGTRLTVT.

The chain employs TRBV19 and TRBJ2-7, with 7 nucleotides matching TRBD2. This CDR3 has 16 amino acids. Germline V gene lookup returns CDR1 LNHDA and CDR2 SQIVND (reference sequence). J lost 3 bases, V lost 5 bases, and 13 bases had no gene match. The DNA of the CDR3 is TGTGCCAGTAGTCCCCACTCGGGGGGAACTCTCTACGAGCAGTACTTC. It codes for CASSPHSGGTLYEQYF.

This clonotype was seen a handful of times. This rearrangement joins TRBV10-3 to TRBJ1-6, with D perhaps matching TRBD1 (5 bases). V was trimmed by 10 bases and J by 5 bases, leaving 21 bases between them. The CDR3 has 16 amino acids. CDR1 and CDR2 (germline): ENHRY, SYGVKD. The CDR3 reads CASSFVPGRDNSPLHF. CDR3 DNA sequence: TGTGCCAGCAGCTTTGTACCGGGACGGGATAATTCACCCCTCCACTTT.

This sequence joins TRBV29-1 and TRBJ2-3; 11 nucleotides agree with TRBD2. The CDR3 extends over 16 amino acids. The junction had 6 bases not matched to a gene; V was cut back by 4 bases and J by 0 bases. CDR1 SQVTM and CDR2 ANQGSEA come from the germline V gene. The CDR3 bases are TGCAGCGTTGGACCGGGACTAGCGGAGAGCACAGATACGCAGTATTTT. It codes for CSVGPGLAESTDTQYF.

The table lists this clonotype with a count of one. J is TRBJ1-1 and V is TRBV7-3; no clear D gene. The CDR3 length is 11 residues. V was cut by 2 bases and J by 10 bases, with 8 bases left in between. Germline lookup yields CDR1 SGHTA and CDR2 FQGTGA. The DNA for the CDR3 is TGTGCCAGCAGCTTAGGCGTCAGAGCTTTCTTT. It translates to CASSLGVRAFF.

This clonotype was seen ten or more times. The chain carries TRBV29-1 and TRBJ2-5; D is perhaps TRBD1 (6 bases). The germline V gene has CDR1 SQVTM and CDR2 ANQGSEA. The CDR3 runs 14 residues. V was cut by 3 bases and J by 7 bases, with 18 bases left in between. The DNA for the CDR3 is TGCAGCGTTGATCCGGTACAGGGTGCAGGGACCCAGTACTTC. Translated: CSVDPVQGAGTQYF.

Only a few counts were recorded for this clonotype. This chain joins TRBV7-2 and TRBJ1-1; D is uncertain. Germline CDR1 SGHTA, CDR2 FQGNSA. There are 14 residues in the CDR3. V was clipped by 7 bases and J by 1 base, with 13 bases between them. The CDR3 loop reads CASTASGRNTEAFF. DNA of the CDR3: TGTGCCAGCACCGCTAGCGGGAGGAACACTGAAGCTTTCTTT.

The chain combines TRBV15 with TRBJ1-2; 7 bases line up with TRBD1. The CDR3 consists of 14 residues. Germline V gene sequence: CDR1 LNHNV, CDR2 YYDKDF (reference sequence). V gave up 4 bases and J gave up 5 bases; unmatched junction bases: 7. The CDR3 reads CATSNRGLKYGYTF. The DNA of the CDR3 is TGTGCCACCAGCAACAGGGGTTTGAAGTATGGCTACACCTTC. Full variable domain (outside the CDR3, taken from reference TRBV15 and TRBJ1-2): DAMVIQNPRYQVTQFGKPVTLSCSQTLNHNVMYWYQQKSSQAPKLLFHYYDKDFNNEADTPDNFQSRRPNTSFCFLDIRSPGLGDTAMYLCATSNRGLKYGYTFGSGTRLTVV.

This clonotype was found a few times. CDR3 sequence (DNA): TGTGCCAGTAGTACCGCGGACAGGGGTAATCAGCCCCAGCATTTT. Translating gives CASSTADRGNQPQHF. The chain uses TRBV19 and TRBJ1-5, with 9 positions matching TRBD1. Trimming took 4 bases from V and 4 from J; bases not matched to a gene: 5. The CDR3 runs to 15 residues. CDR1 and CDR2 from the germline V gene are LNHDA and SQIVND (reference sequence).

A remark on this clonotype: A read error may explain this, as a much larger clone is one base away. The chain uses TRBV5-1 and TRBJ1-1; TRBD1 aligns across 7 bases. Germline CDR1 is SGHRS and CDR2 is YFSETQ. The CDR3 length is 13 residues. With V trimmed by 4 bases and J by 6 bases, 6 bases remained unmatched. The CDR3: CASSTDRLSEAFF. For the CDR3, the DNA is TGCGCCAGCAGCACGGACAGGCTCTCTGAAGCTTTCTTT.

This clonotype was recorded many times. The J gene is TRBJ1-2, the V gene TRBV2, with 8 bases fitting TRBD1. The J segment lost 0 bases and the V segment lost 6 bases, leaving 3 bases of the junction unmatched. The CDR3 has 14 amino acids. CDR1 is SNHLY, CDR2 FYNNEI, per germline. The CDR3 nucleotides read TGTGCCAGCAGGTACAGGGGGTCTAACTATGGCTACACCTTC. This translates into CASRYRGSNYGYTF. Supplemented by reference TRBV2 and TRBJ1-2, the full variable domain reads EPEVTQTPSHQVTQMGQEVILRCVPISNHLYFYWYRQILGQKVEFLVSFYNNEISEKSEIFDDQFSVERPDGSNFTLKIRSTKLEDSAMYFCASRYRGSNYGYTFGSGTRLTVV.

The chain uses TRBV7-6 and TRBJ1-1; tentative D call: TRBD1 (5 bases). The V and J ends lost 6 bases and 3 bases respectively, with 17 bases between them. This CDR3 is 15 amino acids long. Germline V gene data show CDR1 as SGHVS and CDR2 as FNYEAQ. CDR3 residues: CASSLSWGADTEAFF. DNA of the CDR3: TGTGCCAGCAGTTTATCCTGGGGCGCGGACACTGAAGCTTTCTTT.

This chain uses TRBV11-1 with TRBJ1-2; D is undetermined. V lost 3 bases, J lost 0 bases, and 8 bases lay in between. Germline CDR1 reads SGHAT; CDR2 reads FQDESV (reference sequence). The CDR3 has 14 residues. For the CDR3, the DNA is TGTGCCAGCAGCTTGATGGGTACTAACTATGGCTACACCTTC. Amino acid sequence: CASSLMGTNYGYTF. Filled out from reference TRBV11-1 and TRBJ1-2, the complete variable domain reads EAEVAQSPRYKITEKSQAVAFWCDPISGHATLYWYRQILGQGPELLVQFQDESVVDDSQLPKDRFSAERLKGVDSTLKIQPAELGDSAMYLCASSLMGTNYGYTFGSGTRLTVV.

Turning to this clonotype: A much larger clone differs by one base, so this may be a read error. V and J are TRBV7-2 and TRBJ1-1, with no clear D. Trimming stripped 2 bases from V and 4 bases from J, with 11 bases between. This CDR3 contains 14 residues. CDR1 is SGHTA and CDR2 is FQGNSA in the germline V gene. CDR3 DNA: TGTGCCAGCAGCTTATTGCCTACCAGCACTGAAGCTTTCTTT. Its protein is CASSLLPTSTEAFF.

This clonotype was seen more than once but under ten times. This sequence joins TRBV15 and TRBJ1-5; D uncertain. The V end was cut by 11 bases, the J end by 1 base, with 9 bases between. CDR1 and CDR2 from the germline V gene are LNHNV and YYDKDF (reference sequence). This CDR3 has 12 residues. The DNA for the CDR3 is TGTGCCGCGACCGTAAGCAATCAGCCCCAGCATTTT. It codes for CAATVSNQPQHF.

This clonotype was detected ten times or more. This chain links TRBV6-5 with TRBJ1-6; the match to TRBD1 covers 8 bases. With 4 bases clipped from V and 9 bases from J, the junction kept 8 bases outside the gene matches. The CDR3 runs to 15 residues. The V gene's germline CDR1 is MNHEY and CDR2 SVGAGI. CDR3 sequence reads: CASSSTGTGSSPLHF. The CDR3 nucleotides are TGTGCCAGCAGTTCCACCGGGACAGGCAGTTCACCCCTCCACTTT.

The rearrangement joins TRBV25-1 to TRBJ1-2; no clear D. Germline CDR1 reads MGHDK; CDR2 reads SYGVNS. The CDR3 totals 14 residues. The V and J ends lost 6 bases and 6 bases respectively, with 17 bases between them. CDR3 protein: CASSGEQDFDGYTF. CDR3 DNA sequence: TGTGCCAGCAGCGGCGAGCAGGACTTTGATGGCTACACCTTC.

V is TRBV15 and J is TRBJ1-3; a weak D match, TRBD1 (6 bases). CDR3 length: 17 amino acids. Per the germline V gene, CDR1 is LNHNV and CDR2 is YYDKDF (reference sequence). V lost 1 base to trimming and J lost 0 bases, with 13 bases between them. The CDR3 sequence: CATSRGTAYGSGNTIYF. The CDR3 coding sequence is TGTGCCACCAGCAGAGGGACAGCCTATGGCTCTGGAAACACCATATATTTT.

This clonotype came up a few times. The junction departs from germline at one end; a sequencing error may be responsible. The CDR3 region has the DNA TGCGCCAGCAGCCAAGATGGGGTGTACGGCAATCAGCCCCAGCATTTT. Its protein product is CASSQDGVYGNQPQHF. The rearrangement uses TRBV7-3 and TRBJ1-5; unclear D gene. Per the germline V gene, CDR1 is SGHTA and CDR2 is FQGTGA. This CDR3 has 16 residues.

The chain is built from TRBV20-1 and TRBJ1-1; a possible D gene is TRBD1 (6 bases). The CDR3 length is 14 residues. CDR1 DFQATT and CDR2 SNEGSKA come from the germline V gene (reference sequence). V was cut by 2 bases and J by 11 bases, with 21 bases left in between. This CDR3 is CSARSGTRNERAFF. Written as DNA, the CDR3 is TGCAGTGCTAGATCCGGGACAAGGAATGAAAGGGCTTTCTTT.

With regard to this clonotype: A read error is possible here, since a much larger clone lies one base away. The J gene is TRBJ1-1, the V gene TRBV29-1; D remains unclear. Germline V gene lookup returns CDR1 SQVTM and CDR2 ANQGSEA. The CDR3 runs to 12 residues. DNA of the CDR3: TGCAGCGTTGTGCATCCGAACACTGAAGCTTCCTTT. Its translation is CSVVHPNTEASF.

The chain has TRBV25-1 and TRBJ2-5; D gene ambiguous. The CDR3 length is 12 residues. Trimming stripped 3 bases from V and 5 bases from J, with 7 bases between. CDR1 and CDR2 (germline): MGHDK, SYGVNS. DNA of the CDR3: TGTGCCAGCAGTGACACCCGGGAGACCCAGTACTTC. This encodes CASSDTRETQYF.

In its sample, this clonotype was seen many times. CDR3 sequence (DNA): TGTGCCATCAGTGAGTGGCAGGGAAAATCACCCCTCCACTTT. Protein: CAISEWQGKSPLHF. The rearrangement links TRBV10-3 to TRBJ1-6; D is possibly TRBD1 (5 bases). The CDR3 covers 14 residues. Looked up from germline, CDR1 is ENHRY and CDR2 is SYGVKD. The V end was cut by 1 base, the J end by 10 bases, with 11 bases between.

The chain combines TRBV4-1 with TRBJ1-2; TRBD1 aligns across 7 bases. Trimming took 3 bases from V and 8 from J; bases not matched to a gene: 9. Germline V gives CDR1 MGHRA, CDR2 YSYEKL. CDR3 length: 14 amino acids. The CDR3 nucleotides read TGCGCCAGCAGCCACCTCCGACAGGGTGGCGGCTACACCTTC. This translates into CASSHLRQGGGYTF.